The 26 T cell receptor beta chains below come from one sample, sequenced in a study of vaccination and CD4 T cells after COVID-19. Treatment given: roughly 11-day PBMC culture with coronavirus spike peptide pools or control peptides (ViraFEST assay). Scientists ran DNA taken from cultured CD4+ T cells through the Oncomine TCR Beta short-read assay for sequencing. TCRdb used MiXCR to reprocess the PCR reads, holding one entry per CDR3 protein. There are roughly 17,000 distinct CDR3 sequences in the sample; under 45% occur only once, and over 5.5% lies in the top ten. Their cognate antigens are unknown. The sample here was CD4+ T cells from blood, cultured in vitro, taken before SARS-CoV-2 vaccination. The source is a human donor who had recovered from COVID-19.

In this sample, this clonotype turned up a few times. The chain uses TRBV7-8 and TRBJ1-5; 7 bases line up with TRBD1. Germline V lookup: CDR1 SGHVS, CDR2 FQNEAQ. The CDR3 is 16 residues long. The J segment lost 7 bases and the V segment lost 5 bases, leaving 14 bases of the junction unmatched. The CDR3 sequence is CASSLRGRGSDQPQHF. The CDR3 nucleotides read TGTGCCAGCAGCCTAAGGGGGCGAGGGAGCGACCAGCCCCAGCATTTT.

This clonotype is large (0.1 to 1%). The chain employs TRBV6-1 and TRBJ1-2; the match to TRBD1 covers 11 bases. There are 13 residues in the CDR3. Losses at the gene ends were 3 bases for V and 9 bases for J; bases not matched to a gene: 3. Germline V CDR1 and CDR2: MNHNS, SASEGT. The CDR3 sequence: CASSDRDRGSYTF. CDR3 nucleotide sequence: TGTGCCAGCAGTGACCGGGACAGGGGGAGCTACACCTTC.

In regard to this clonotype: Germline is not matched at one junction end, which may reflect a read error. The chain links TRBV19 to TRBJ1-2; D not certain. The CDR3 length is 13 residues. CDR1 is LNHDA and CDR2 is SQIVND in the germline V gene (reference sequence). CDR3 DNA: TGTGCCAGTAGTATAGATCTTCAACGGACCATCGCCTTC. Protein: CASSIDLQRTIAF.

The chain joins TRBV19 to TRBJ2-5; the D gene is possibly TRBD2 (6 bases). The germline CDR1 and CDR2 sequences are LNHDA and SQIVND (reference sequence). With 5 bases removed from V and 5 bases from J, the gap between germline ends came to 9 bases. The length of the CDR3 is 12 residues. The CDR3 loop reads CASSPGRETQYF. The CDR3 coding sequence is TGTGCCAGTAGTCCGGGGAGGGAGACCCAGTACTTC.

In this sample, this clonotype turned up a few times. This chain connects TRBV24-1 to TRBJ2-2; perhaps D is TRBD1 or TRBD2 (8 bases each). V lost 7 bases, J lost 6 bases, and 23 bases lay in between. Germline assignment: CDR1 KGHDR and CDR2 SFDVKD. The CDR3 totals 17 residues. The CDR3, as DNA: TGTGCCACCAGCGAAAATTTCGGACAGGGACTAGCCGGGGAGCTGTTTTTT. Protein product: CATSENFGQGLAGELFF.

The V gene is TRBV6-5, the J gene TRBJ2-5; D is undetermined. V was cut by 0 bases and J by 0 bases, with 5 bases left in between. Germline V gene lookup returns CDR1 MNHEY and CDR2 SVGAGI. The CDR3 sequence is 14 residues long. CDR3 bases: TGTGCCAGCAGTTACTCTAAGAACCAAGAGACCCAGTACTTC. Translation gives CASSYSKNQETQYF.

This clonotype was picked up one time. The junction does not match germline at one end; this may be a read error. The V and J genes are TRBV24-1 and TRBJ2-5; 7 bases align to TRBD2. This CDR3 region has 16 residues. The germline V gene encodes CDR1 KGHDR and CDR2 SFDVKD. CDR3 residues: CATSDLSASGRETQHF. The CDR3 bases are TGTGCCACCAGTGATTTATCTGCTAGCGGAAGGGAGACCCAGCACTTC.

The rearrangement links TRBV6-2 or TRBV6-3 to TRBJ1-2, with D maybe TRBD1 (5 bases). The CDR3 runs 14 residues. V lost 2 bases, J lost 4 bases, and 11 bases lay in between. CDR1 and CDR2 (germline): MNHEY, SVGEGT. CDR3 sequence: CASSYDRGTYGYTF. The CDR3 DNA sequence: TGTGCCAGCAGTTACGATCGGGGGACCTATGGCTACACCTTC.

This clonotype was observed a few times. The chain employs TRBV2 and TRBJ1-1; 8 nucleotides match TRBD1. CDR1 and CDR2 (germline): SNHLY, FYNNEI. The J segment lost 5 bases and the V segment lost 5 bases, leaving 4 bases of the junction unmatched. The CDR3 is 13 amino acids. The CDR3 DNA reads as TGTGCCAGCAGTAGACAGGGGAGGACTGAAGCTTTCTTT. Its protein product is CASSRQGRTEAFF.

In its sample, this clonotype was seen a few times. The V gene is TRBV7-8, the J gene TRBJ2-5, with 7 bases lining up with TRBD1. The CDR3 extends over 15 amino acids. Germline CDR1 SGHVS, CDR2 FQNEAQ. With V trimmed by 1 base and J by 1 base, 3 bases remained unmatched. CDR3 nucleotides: TGTGCCAGCAGCTTAGTGCAGGGGGTCCAAGAGACCCAGTACTTC. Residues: CASSLVQGVQETQYF.

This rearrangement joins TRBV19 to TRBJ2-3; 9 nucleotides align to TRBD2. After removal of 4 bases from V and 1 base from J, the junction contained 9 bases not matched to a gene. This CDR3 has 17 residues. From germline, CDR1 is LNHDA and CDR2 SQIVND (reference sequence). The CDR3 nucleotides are TGTGCCAGTAGTAGTAACCAAGCGGGAGGCCGCACAGATACGCAGTATTTT. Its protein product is CASSSNQAGGRTDTQYF.

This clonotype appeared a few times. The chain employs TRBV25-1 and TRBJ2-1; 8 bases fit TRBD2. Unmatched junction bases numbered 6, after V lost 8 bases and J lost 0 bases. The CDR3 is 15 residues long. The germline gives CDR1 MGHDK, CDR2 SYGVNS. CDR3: CASSLAGSSYNEQFF. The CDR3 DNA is TGTGCCAGCTCATTAGCGGGGAGCTCCTACAATGAGCAGTTCTTC. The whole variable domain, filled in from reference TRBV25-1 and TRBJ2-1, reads EADIYQTPRYLVIGTGKKITLECSQTMGHDKMYWYQQDPGMELHLIHYSYGVNSTEKGDLSSESTVSRIRTEHFPLTLESARPSHTSQYLCASSLAGSSYNEQFFGPGTRLTVL.

The CDR3 is CASKYMAGAAPGEQYF. In nucleotides, the CDR3 is TGTGCCAGCAAATACATGGCGGGAGCAGCGCCGGGCGAGCAGTACTTC. V usage is TRBV6-2 or TRBV6-3 and J usage is TRBJ2-7; 7 bases match TRBD2. The CDR3 length is 16 residues. Germline loops: CDR1 MNHEY, CDR2 SVGEGT. Germline trimming cut 7 bases from V and 6 bases from J; bases unmatched to any gene: 18.

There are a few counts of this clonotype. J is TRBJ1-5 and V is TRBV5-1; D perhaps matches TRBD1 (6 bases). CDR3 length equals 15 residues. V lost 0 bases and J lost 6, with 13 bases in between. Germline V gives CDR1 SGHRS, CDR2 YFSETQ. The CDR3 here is CASSLEGRGTQPQHF. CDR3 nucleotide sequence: TGCGCCAGCAGCTTGGAAGGCAGGGGCACTCAGCCCCAGCATTTT.

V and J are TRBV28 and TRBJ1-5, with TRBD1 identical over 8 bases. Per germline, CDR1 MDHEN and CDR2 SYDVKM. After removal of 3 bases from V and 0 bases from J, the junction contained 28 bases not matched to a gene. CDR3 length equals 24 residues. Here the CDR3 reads CASSFPTPSMSRDRFWDSNQPQHF. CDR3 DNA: TGTGCCAGCAGTTTCCCAACCCCGTCAATGTCCCGGGACAGGTTTTGGGATAGCAATCAGCCCCAGCATTTT.

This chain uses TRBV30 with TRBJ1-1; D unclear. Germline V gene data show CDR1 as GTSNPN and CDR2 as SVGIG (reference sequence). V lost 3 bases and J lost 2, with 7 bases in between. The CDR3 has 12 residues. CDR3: CAWRVANTEAFF. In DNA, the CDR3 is TGTGCCTGGAGAGTAGCCAACACTGAAGCTTTCTTT.

CDR3 in DNA: TGTGCCACCAGTGATGGGTCAGTCGAGGATACGCAGTATTTT. The encoded protein is CATSDGSVEDTQYF. The chain has TRBV24-1 and TRBJ2-3, with no clear D. Germline CDR1 KGHDR, CDR2 SFDVKD. This CDR3 has 14 residues. The V gene lost 3 bases and the J gene lost 6 bases, with 12 bases spanning the gap.

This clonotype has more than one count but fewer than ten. The CDR3 loop reads CATSSREQGKQFF. CDR3 coding DNA: TGTGCCACCAGCTCCCGTGAACAGGGAAAGCAGTTCTTC. V usage is TRBV15 and J usage is TRBJ2-1, with D possibly TRBD1 on 6 matching bases. The CDR3 length is 13 residues. V dropped 5 bases and J dropped 11 bases, with 16 bases sitting between them. Germline values: CDR1 LNHNV, CDR2 YYDKDF (reference sequence).

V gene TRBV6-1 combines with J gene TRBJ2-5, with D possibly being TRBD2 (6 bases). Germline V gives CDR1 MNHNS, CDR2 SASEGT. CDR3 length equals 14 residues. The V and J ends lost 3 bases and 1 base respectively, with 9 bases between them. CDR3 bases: TGTGCCAGCAGTGATTGGCGGGGCCAAGAGACCCAGTACTTC. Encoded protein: CASSDWRGQETQYF.

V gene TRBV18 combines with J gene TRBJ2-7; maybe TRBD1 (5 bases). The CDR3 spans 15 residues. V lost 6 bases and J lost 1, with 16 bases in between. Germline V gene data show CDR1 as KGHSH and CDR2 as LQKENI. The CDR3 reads CASSPRKGQSYEQYF. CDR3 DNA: TGTGCCAGCTCCCCTAGAAAGGGGCAATCCTACGAGCAGTACTTC.

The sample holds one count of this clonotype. CDR3 amino acids: CASSLSGGGADTQYF. The CDR3 DNA sequence: TGTGCCAGCAGCTTAAGTGGGGGGGGCGCAGATACGCAGTATTTT. This sequence joins TRBV7-3 and TRBJ2-3; a weak D match, TRBD2 (7 bases). V lost 1 base to trimming and J lost 4 bases, with 12 bases between them. Germline CDR1 and CDR2: SGHTA and FQGTGA. There are 15 residues in the CDR3. Complete variable domain (other parts from reference TRBV7-3 and TRBJ2-3): GAGVSQTPSNKVTEKGKYVELRCDPISGHTALYWYRQSLGQGPEFLIYFQGTGAADDSGLPNDRFFAVRPEGSVSTLKIQRTERGDSAVYLCASSLSGGGADTQYFGPGTRLTVL.

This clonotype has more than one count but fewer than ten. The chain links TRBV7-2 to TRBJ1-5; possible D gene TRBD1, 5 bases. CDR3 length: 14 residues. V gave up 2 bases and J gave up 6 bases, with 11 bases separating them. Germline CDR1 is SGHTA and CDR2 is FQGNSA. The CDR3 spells CASSLRAGSQPQHF. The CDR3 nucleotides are TGTGCCAGCAGCTTACGGGCAGGGAGTCAGCCCCAGCATTTT. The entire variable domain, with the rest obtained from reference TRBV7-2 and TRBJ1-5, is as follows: GAGVSQSPSNKVTEKGKDVELRCDPISGHTALYWYRQSLGQGLEFLIYFQGNSAPDKSGLPSDRFSAERTGGSVSTLTIQRTQQEDSAVYLCASSLRAGSQPQHFGDGTRLSIL.

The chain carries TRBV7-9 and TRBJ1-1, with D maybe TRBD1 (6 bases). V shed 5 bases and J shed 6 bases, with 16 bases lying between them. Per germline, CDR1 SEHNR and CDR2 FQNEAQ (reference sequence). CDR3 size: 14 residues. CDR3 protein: CASSPIGGRAEAFF. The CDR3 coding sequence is TGTGCCAGCAGCCCGATCGGGGGGCGCGCTGAAGCTTTCTTT.

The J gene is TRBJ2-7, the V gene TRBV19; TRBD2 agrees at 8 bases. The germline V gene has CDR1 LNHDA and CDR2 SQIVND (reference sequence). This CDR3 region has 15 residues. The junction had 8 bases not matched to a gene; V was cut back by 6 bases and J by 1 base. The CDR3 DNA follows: TGTGCCAGTAGCCCGAGCGGGGGCGCGTCCTACGAGCAGTACTTC. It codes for CASSPSGGASYEQYF.

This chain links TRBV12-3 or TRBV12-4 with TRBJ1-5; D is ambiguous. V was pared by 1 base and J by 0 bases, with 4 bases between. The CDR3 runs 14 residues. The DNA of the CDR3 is TGTGCCAGCAGTTTAGTAAATAGCAATCAGCCCCAGCATTTT. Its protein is CASSLVNSNQPQHF.

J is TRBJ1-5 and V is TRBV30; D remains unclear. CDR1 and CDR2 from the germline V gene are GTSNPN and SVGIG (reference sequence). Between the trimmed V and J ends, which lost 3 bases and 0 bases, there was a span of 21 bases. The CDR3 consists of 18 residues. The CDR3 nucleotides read TGTGCCTGGAGCCTCATGTACCCCCAGACAAATAGCAATCAGCCCCAGCATTTT. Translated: CAWSLMYPQTNSNQPQHF.